This TCR beta chain was sequenced in a study of blood T cell repertoires in COVID-19. As for the study in general: Samples representing acute and convalescent COVID-19 were sourced from the United States, Italy and Spain.

The length of the CDR3 is 15 residues. The ends were cut back, 3 bases at V and 1 base at J, with 13 bases in the middle. Germline CDR1 and CDR2: SGHNT and YYREEE (reference sequence). In the source study's methods: Estimation of nucleated cell counts relied on the amplification of reference gene primers. This table comes from immunoSEQ multiplex PCR, and its TCRdb copy is limited to in-frame clones, with some not included. V and J calls and clone size are given by that table; D and trimming were obtained from the DNA. The sample holds under 200,000 clones, 60% to 85% seen once. V is TRBV5-4 and J is TRBJ1-1; D is unclear. Sequencing was carried out using peripheral blood. The receptor was isolated from a man between 60 and 75 years old with acute or convalescent COVID-19. CDR3 amino acids: CASSSGTRTNTEAFF. DNA of the CDR3: TGTGCCAGCAGCTCTGGCACCCGAACGAACACTGAAGCTTTCTTT.